The 28 T cell receptor beta chains below come from one sample, sequenced in a study of blood T cells in healthy people across ages. For the second PCR, which ran for about 6 to 11 cycles, a sample-barcoded 5' primer and a J-beta primer mix were used. TCRdb analysed the 5' RACE reads with MiXCR anew, one entry per CDR3 protein. Of 500,000 to 700,000 distinct CDR3 sequences detected, around 31% appear once; the ten largest clones hold more than 15%. Source material: blood. These receptors originate from a woman of 80 years or more in good health.

The table lists this clonotype with many counts. This chain joins TRBV4-2 and TRBJ2-5, with D maybe TRBD2 (6 bases). Trimming left V 1 base short and J 2 bases short, with 14 bases between. The CDR3 is 16 residues long. Germline values: CDR1 LGHNA, CDR2 YNFKEQ. The CDR3 reads CASSQGLAPSQETQYF. The CDR3 DNA is TGTGCCAGCAGCCAAGGGCTAGCGCCTTCTCAAGAGACCCAGTACTTC.

In this sample, this clonotype turned up many times. The chain uses TRBV11-1 and TRBJ2-3; the match to TRBD1 covers 8 bases. The V segment lost 5 bases and the J segment 6 bases; nucleotides outside the gene matches: 10. The CDR3 spans 15 residues. Per germline, CDR1 SGHAT and CDR2 FQDESV (reference sequence). The CDR3 sequence is CASSPVGQGADTQYF. The CDR3 bases are TGTGCCAGCAGCCCCGTCGGCCAGGGGGCGGATACGCAGTATTTT.

This clonotype was picked up many times. The V and J genes are TRBV4-2 and TRBJ2-7; weak D call: TRBD1 (6 bases). The germline CDR1 and CDR2 sequences are LGHNA and YNFKEQ. Trimming removed 2 bases from V and 3 bases from J, with 14 bases in between. This CDR3 spans 15 amino acids. The CDR3 spells CASSQSSGTNYEQYF. Here the CDR3 DNA reads TGTGCCAGCAGCCAATCATCCGGGACAAACTACGAGCAGTACTTC.

This clonotype has only a few counts. J is TRBJ2-2 and V is TRBV21-1. TRBV21-1 is listed as a pseudogene. CDR3 length equals 15 residues. As DNA, the CDR3 is TGTGCCAGCCCTAAGGGTCAGGCGAACACCGGGGAGCTGTTTTTT. Translation gives CASPKGQANTGELFF.

About this clonotype: This may be a read error: a much more frequent sequence differs by one nucleotide. This chain links TRBV7-9 with TRBJ2-7; TRBD2 is a possible D gene (5 bases). The CDR3 totals 17 residues. Trimming took 1 base from V and 10 from J, leaving 26 bases between them. Germline V CDR1 and CDR2: SEHNR, FQNEAQ (reference sequence). The CDR3 DNA sequence: TGTGCCAGCAGCTTAGAATTGTCGGCAGGCCGAAGGGAGATCCAGTACTTC. Translated: CASSLELSAGRREIQYF.

The chain employs TRBV19 and TRBJ2-1; TRBD1 matches at 7 bases. Germline lookup yields CDR1 LNHDA and CDR2 SQIVND (reference sequence). Germline trimming cut 3 bases from V and 6 bases from J; bases unmatched to any gene: 8. This CDR3 has 15 residues. The CDR3 region has the DNA TGTGCCAGTAGTATGGTGACAGGGAGATGCAATGAGCAGTTCTTC. Translation gives CASSMVTGRCNEQFF.

This clonotype has a count of ten or more. The gene calls are TRBV4-1 and TRBJ2-1, with D perhaps TRBD1 (6 bases). The CDR3 covers 16 residues. Germline CDR1 and CDR2: MGHRA and YSYEKL. The V and J ends lost 0 bases and 4 bases respectively, with 13 bases between them. As DNA, the CDR3 is TGCGCCAGCAGCCAAGAGACAGGACCGCTGTACAATGAGCAGTTCTTC. It specifies CASSQETGPLYNEQFF.

The chain joins TRBV30 to TRBJ1-2, with D perhaps TRBD1 (5 bases). This CDR3 comprises 11 residues. The germline gives CDR1 GTSNPN, CDR2 SVGIG (reference sequence). In DNA, the CDR3 is TGTGCACAGGAAAGGGACTATGGCTACACCTTC. This translates into CAQERDYGYTF.

The chain has TRBV7-9 and TRBJ2-7; D remains ambiguous. From germline, CDR1 is SEHNR and CDR2 FQNEAQ (reference sequence). This CDR3 spans 13 amino acids. Trimming shortened V by 6 bases and J by 0 bases, and 9 bases separated the two germline ends. The CDR3 DNA reads as TGTGCCAGCAGGCTGCTAATCTCCTACGAGCAGTACTTC. Protein product: CASRLLISYEQYF.

Points on this clonotype: A read error may account for a junction end that differs from germline. The chain links TRBV7-2 to TRBJ2-3; 9 nucleotides match TRBD2. This CDR3 is built from 13 residues. Per the germline V gene, CDR1 is SGHTA and CDR2 is FQGNSA. The CDR3 DNA sequence: TGCGCCAGCAGGCTAGCGGGGTTGAATACGCAGTATTTT. This codes for CASRLAGLNTQYF.

The chain has TRBV7-8 and TRBJ1-5, with D unresolved. Deletions cut 0 bases from V and 4 bases from J, with 10 bases between. The length of the CDR3 is 15 residues. Germline values: CDR1 SGHVS, CDR2 FQNEAQ. The CDR3 sequence: CASSLAPGRNQPQHF. In nucleotides, the CDR3 is TGTGCCAGCAGCTTAGCCCCGGGCCGAAATCAGCCCCAGCATTTT.

With respect to this clonotype: This clone may be a read error of a much larger clone one base away. The chain's CDR3 is CASSRTGTYERYF. For the CDR3, the DNA is TGCGCCAGCAGTAGGACAGGGACCTACGAGCGGTACTTC. This sequence joins TRBV23-1 and TRBJ2-5, with 8 nucleotides matching TRBD1. TRBV23-1 is an open reading frame, and its role is uncertain. V dropped 5 bases and J dropped 13; count of bases not matched to a gene: 12. The CDR3 extends over 13 amino acids.

This clonotype was seen repeatedly, ten times or more. The chain carries TRBV7-9 and TRBJ2-3; D unresolved. The CDR3 has 15 residues. V was clipped by 6 bases and J by 4 bases, with 17 bases between them. CDR1 SEHNR and CDR2 FQNEAQ come from the germline V gene (reference sequence). The CDR3 spells CASSLQGRPPDTQYF. As DNA, the CDR3 is TGTGCCAGCAGTCTCCAAGGGCGGCCCCCAGATACGCAGTATTTT.

This clonotype showed up many times. The rearrangement links TRBV5-1 to TRBJ1-1, with 8 bases that match TRBD1. The junction had 6 bases not matched to a gene; V was cut back by 4 bases and J by 1 base. Germline CDR1 SGHRS, CDR2 YFSETQ. The CDR3 loop spans 15 amino acids. CDR3 in amino acids: CASSQGAGSNTEAFF. CDR3 in DNA: TGCGCCAGCAGCCAGGGGGCTGGATCGAACACTGAAGCTTTCTTT.

The sample holds many counts of this clonotype. Here the CDR3 reads CASSLAMRSNYGYTF. The CDR3 DNA is TGTGCCAGCAGCTTAGCGATGCGCTCTAACTATGGCTACACCTTC. This chain links TRBV7-2 with TRBJ1-2, with unresolved D. The germline gives CDR1 SGHTA, CDR2 FQGNSA. Trimming took 0 bases from V and 0 from J, leaving 8 bases between them. The CDR3 sequence is 15 residues long.

This clonotype was found many times. The V and J genes are TRBV7-2 and TRBJ2-3, with 8 bases lining up with TRBD1. V lost 5 bases, J lost 11 bases, and 6 bases stayed unmatched. The CDR3 totals 12 residues. Germline loops: CDR1 SGHTA, CDR2 FQGNSA. In DNA form, the CDR3 reads TGTGCCAGCAGCATGGACAGGGTGAGGCAGTATTTT. Translation gives CASSMDRVRQYF.

This clonotype was detected many times. This chain connects TRBV6-2 or TRBV6-3 to TRBJ2-7; D call uncertain. Looked up from germline, CDR1 is MNHEY and CDR2 is SVGEGT. This CDR3 has 13 amino acids. Trimming left V 5 bases short and J 2 bases short, with 10 bases between. CDR3 sequence: CASSSGATYEQYF. For the CDR3, the DNA is TGTGCCAGCAGTAGTGGAGCCACCTACGAGCAGTACTTC.

The chain combines TRBV7-9 with TRBJ1-1, with 7 bases fitting TRBD1. The CDR3 extends over 13 amino acids. J was trimmed by 7 bases and V by 4 bases; bases with no gene match: 6. Germline CDR1 SEHNR, CDR2 FQNEAQ (reference sequence). Here the CDR3 DNA reads TGTGCCAGCAGCTCGAGGGGGCCTTATGAAGCTTTCTTT. Encoded protein: CASSSRGPYEAFF.

This clonotype was recorded at least ten times. The CDR3 DNA follows: TGCAGCGCACGGGACAGGGAGAACACTGAAGCTTTCTTT. This gives the protein CSARDRENTEAFF. The J gene is TRBJ1-1, the V gene TRBV29-1; 9 bases are a match to TRBD1. This CDR3 spans 13 amino acids. From germline, CDR1 is SQVTM and CDR2 ANQGSEA. Germline trimming cut 7 bases from V and 1 base from J; bases unmatched to any gene: 4.

A few counts support this clonotype. The genes are TRBV4-2 and TRBJ1-3; D is unclear. This CDR3 is 16 amino acids long. The V end lost 0 bases, the J end lost 0 bases, and 9 bases lay between the germline ends. CDR1 and CDR2 from the germline V gene are LGHNA and YNFKEQ. The CDR3 region has the DNA TGTGCCAGCAGCCAAGATCGGGCCGGCTCTGGAAACACCATATATTTT. Translated: CASSQDRAGSGNTIYF.

Concerning this clonotype itself: A read error is possible here, since a much larger clone lies one base away. This rearrangement joins TRBV12-3 or TRBV12-4 to TRBJ2-3; 10 bases align to TRBD1. The CDR3 totals 15 residues. DNA for the CDR3: TGTGTCAGCAGGCGGACAGGGGGAGACACAGATACGCAGTATTTT. This translates into CVSRRTGGDTDTQYF.

This clonotype was counted at least ten times. The chain carries TRBV6-1 and TRBJ2-3; no firm D call. The length of the CDR3 is 14 residues. Germline loops: CDR1 MNHNS, CDR2 SASEGT. Trimming cost V 7 bases and J 0 bases, with 11 bases left between them. CDR3 nucleotides: TGTGCCAGCACCCTCGGCTCTAGCACAGATACGCAGTATTTT. Encoded protein: CASTLGSSTDTQYF.

In its sample, this clonotype was seen many times. This chain joins TRBV20-1 and TRBJ2-1, with TRBD2 matching over 10 bases. The V gene's germline CDR1 is DFQATT and CDR2 SNEGSKA (reference sequence). With V trimmed by 5 bases and J by 10 bases, 17 bases remained unmatched. The length of the CDR3 is 16 residues. CDR3 coding DNA: TGCAGTGCTGGCGCAGGTTGGACTAGCGGTGTCCGGGAGCAGTTCTTC. Residues: CSAGAGWTSGVREQFF.

This clonotype came up a few times. One end of the junction is discordant with germline, which a read error may explain. The chain joins TRBV9 to TRBJ2-1; 8 bases are a match to TRBD2. Germline assignment: CDR1 SGDLS and CDR2 YYNGEE. The CDR3 has 17 amino acids. For the CDR3, the DNA is TGTGCCAGCGGCGTAGCCCGGGGGGGAAGCTCCTACAATGAGCAGTTCTTC. Encoded protein: CASGVARGGSSYNEQFF.

This clonotype came up many times. The rearrangement links TRBV12-3 or TRBV12-4 to TRBJ1-1; D is ambiguous. V lost 1 base and J 0 bases, leaving 6 bases between the germline ends. This CDR3 spans 14 amino acids. The CDR3 region has the DNA TGTGCCAGCAGTTTAGGGACCTTGAACACTGAAGCTTTCTTT. The encoded protein is CASSLGTLNTEAFF.

As concerns this clonotype: This may arise from a read error, as a much more abundant clone is one base away. The V and J genes are TRBV20-1 and TRBJ2-5; 8 bases match TRBD2. This CDR3 has 14 amino acids. The V gene end was trimmed by 3 bases and the J gene end by 6 bases; junction bases not matched to a gene: 9. Per the germline V gene, CDR1 is DFQATT and CDR2 is SNEGSKA (reference sequence). The CDR3 spells CSARRTGGLKTQYF. The DNA for the CDR3 is TGCAGTGCTAGGCGAACGGGGGGGCTGAAGACCCAGTACTTC.

This clonotype was seen a few times. The chain links TRBV5-1 to TRBJ2-7; 8 bases agree with TRBD1. This CDR3 contains 15 residues. Germline trimming cut 0 bases from V and 3 bases from J; bases unmatched to any gene: 5. Germline values: CDR1 SGHRS, CDR2 YFSETQ. The CDR3 DNA sequence: TGCGCCAGCAGCTTGGACTTAGGGACAGGCTACGAGCAGTACTTC. Its protein product is CASSLDLGTGYEQYF. Filled out from reference TRBV5-1 and TRBJ2-7, the complete variable domain reads KAGVTQTPRYLIKTRGQQVTLSCSPISGHRSVSWYQQTPGQGLQFLFEYFSETQRNKGNFPGRFSGRQFSNSRSEMNVSTLELGDSALYLCASSLDLGTGYEQYFGPGTRLTVT.

This clonotype showed up many times. The rearrangement uses TRBV20-1 and TRBJ1-5, with 7 bases fitting TRBD1. This CDR3 is built from 17 residues. V lost 0 bases, J lost 0 bases, and 8 bases stayed unmatched. Germline-derived CDR1 and CDR2 are DFQATT and SNEGSKA (reference sequence). The CDR3 region is CSARDYQGVYSNQPQHF. DNA of the CDR3: TGCAGTGCTAGAGACTACCAGGGGGTTTATAGCAATCAGCCCCAGCATTTT.